The rows below give T cell receptor beta chains drawn from one sample of a study of T cell responses to AZD1222 COVID-19 vaccine. Sequenced by immunoSEQ multiplex PCR; TCRdb stores in-frame clones only, minus some. Among 130,000 to 150,000 clones listed, roughly nine tenths were seen once. The sample here was peripheral blood, taken on day 0 of AZD1222 vaccination. Receptor source: an adult in good health. The CDR3 runs from the conserved cysteine through the conserved F or W. Each record gives: J gene, V gene, D gene, clone size, CDR3 protein, CDR3 DNA. D genes are given only for firm matches. Clone size is shown for a subset of rows, as once, few, many or a class of expanded clone.

TRBJ2-7	TRBV27	TRBD2	NA	CASSSQRTSGAYEQYF	TGTGCCAGCAGTTCCCAACGGACTAGCGGAGCCTACGAGCAGTACTTC
TRBJ2-7	TRBV11-2	TRBD2	NA	CASSLTATSVDEQYF	TGTGCCAGCAGCTTAACCGCCACTAGCGTTGACGAGCAGTACTTC
TRBJ2-3	TRBV4-1	NA	NA	CASSLESTDTQYF	TGCGCCAGCAGCCTAGAGAGCACAGATACGCAGTATTTT
TRBJ2-1	TRBV7-2	TRBD2	NA	CASSFLAGGFNEQFF	TGTGCCAGCAGCTTTCTAGCGGGAGGGTTTAATGAGCAGTTCTTC
TRBJ1-1	TRBV19	NA	NA	CASSMVRNTEAFF	TGTGCCAGTAGTATGGTGAGAAACACTGAAGCTTTCTTT
TRBJ2-7	TRBV3-1/TRBV3-2	NA	NA	CASSLFMWRAYEQYF	TGTGCCAGCAGCCTCTTTATGTGGCGGGCCTACGAGCAGTACTTC
TRBJ1-4	TRBV7-2	NA	NA	CASSRAGMAFNEKLFF	TGTGCCAGCAGCAGGGCAGGGATGGCCTTTAATGAAAAACTGTTTTTT
TRBJ2-1	TRBV3-1/TRBV3-2	NA	NA	CASSQGLRSYNEQFF	TGTGCCAGCAGCCAAGGCCTCCGCTCCTACAATGAGCAGTTCTTC
TRBJ2-1	TRBV14	NA	NA	CASSQGFYNEQFF	TGTGCCAGCAGCCAGGGGTTCTACAATGAGCAGTTCTTC
TRBJ1-6	TRBV7-8	TRBD1	NA	CASSPRDSLNSPLHF	TGTGCCAGCAGCCCCCGGGACAGCCTTAATTCACCCCTCCACTTT
TRBJ1-6	TRBV19	TRBD1	once	CASSIDKTGTRSPLHF	TGTGCCAGTAGTATAGACAAGACAGGGACGCGATCACCCCTCCACTTT
TRBJ2-1	TRBV7-7	TRBD2	NA	CASSLLAGGYNEQFF	TGTGCCAGCAGCTTGCTAGCGGGGGGATACAATGAGCAGTTCTTC
TRBJ1-1	TRBV7-9	NA	NA	CASSAEGPTEAFF	TGTGCCAGCAGCGCCGAGGGTCCCACTGAAGCTTTCTTT
TRBJ1-1	TRBV18	NA	NA	CASSPAGNENTEAFF	TGTGCCAGCTCACCCGCAGGGAACGAGAACACTGAAGCTTTCTTT
TRBJ1-6	TRBV7-9	NA	NA	CASSSAPQGPELLGSPLHF	TGTGCCAGCAGCTCTGCCCCGCAGGGTCCCGAACTACTTGGTTCACCCCTCCACTTT
TRBJ1-2	TRBV7-9	TRBD1	NA	CASSTGQGYGYTF	TGTGCCAGCAGCACGGGACAGGGCTATGGCTACACCTTC
TRBJ2-7	TRBV11-2	TRBD2	NA	CASSLVGTSGVHYEQYF	TGTGCCAGCAGCTTAGTCGGGACTAGCGGGGTACACTACGAGCAGTACTTC
TRBJ2-1	TRBV6-5	NA	NA	CAIWEAGPRHNEQFF	TGTGCCATTTGGGAGGCCGGTCCAAGACACAATGAGCAGTTCTTC
TRBJ1-2	TRBV18	NA	once	CASQGYNEGPYGYTF	TGTGCCAGCCAGGGCTATAACGAGGGACCCTATGGCTACACCTTC
TRBJ1-6	TRBV30	TRBD1	NA	CAWSPGTGGSPLHF	TGTGCCTGGAGTCCCGGGACAGGGGGTTCACCCCTCCACTTT
TRBJ2-7	TRBV3-1/TRBV3-2	TRBD1	NA	CASSKTGYEQYF	TGTGCCAGCAGCAAGACAGGGTACGAGCAGTACTTC
TRBJ2-1	TRBV5-5	NA	NA	CASSLGSLGNNEQFF	TGTGCCAGCAGCTTGGGGTCATTGGGGAACAATGAGCAGTTCTTC
TRBJ2-7	TRBV6-5	NA	NA	CASSFETGRDEQYF	TGTGCCAGCAGTTTCGAGACAGGTCGGGACGAGCAGTACTTC
TRBJ2-5	TRBV6-1	NA	NA	CASSETNQETQYF	TGTGCCAGCAGTGAAACAAACCAAGAGACCCAGTACTTC
TRBJ2-7	TRBV4-1	NA	NA	CASSQGATGAPYEQYF	TGCGCCAGCAGCCAAGGGGCAACCGGGGCCCCCTACGAGCAGTACTTC
TRBJ2-5	TRBV6-5	NA	NA	CASSYGETQYF	TGTGCCAGCAGTTACGGAGAGACCCAGTACTTC
TRBJ1-2	TRBV12-3/TRBV12-4	TRBD1	NA	CASRTTGDYGYTF	TGTGCCAGCAGGACGACAGGGGACTATGGCTACACCTTC
TRBJ2-3	TRBV5-4	NA	NA	CASSLGFMRDTQYF	TGTGCCAGCAGCTTAGGTTTTATGCGAGATACGCAGTATTTT
TRBJ2-1	TRBV5-4	NA	NA	CASSLGPGRYNEQFF	TGTGCCAGCAGCTTGGGCCCTGGACGCTACAATGAGCAGTTCTTC
TRBJ1-6	TRBV27	TRBD1	NA	CASSPGTANSPLHF	TGTGCCAGCAGTCCCGGGACAGCTAATTCACCCCTCCACTTT